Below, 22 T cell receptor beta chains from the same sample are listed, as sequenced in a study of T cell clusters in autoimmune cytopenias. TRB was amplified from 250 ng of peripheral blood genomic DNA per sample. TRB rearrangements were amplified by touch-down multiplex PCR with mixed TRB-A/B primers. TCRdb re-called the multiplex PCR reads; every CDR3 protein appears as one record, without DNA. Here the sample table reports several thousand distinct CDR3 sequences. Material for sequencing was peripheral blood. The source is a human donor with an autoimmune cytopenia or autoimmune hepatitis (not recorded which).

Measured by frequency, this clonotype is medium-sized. The CDR3 region is CASSIDNSGNTIYF. The chain recombines TRBV19 with TRBJ1-3. CDR1 LNHDA and CDR2 SQIVND come from the germline V gene (reference sequence). This CDR3 has 14 amino acids.

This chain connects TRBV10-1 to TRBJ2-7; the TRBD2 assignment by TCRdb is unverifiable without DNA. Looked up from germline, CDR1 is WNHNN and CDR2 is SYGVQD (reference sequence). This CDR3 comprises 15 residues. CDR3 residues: CASSELSGPPYEQYF.

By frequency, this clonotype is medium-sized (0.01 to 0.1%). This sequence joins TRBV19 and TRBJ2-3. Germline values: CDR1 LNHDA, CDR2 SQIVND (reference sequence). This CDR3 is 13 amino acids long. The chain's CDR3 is CASRAISTDTQYF. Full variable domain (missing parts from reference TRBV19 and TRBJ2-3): DGGITQSPKYLFRKEGQNVTLSCEQNLNHDAMYWYRQDPGQGLRLIYYSQIVNDFQKGDIAEGYSVSREKKESFPLTVTSAQKNPTAFYLCASRAISTDTQYFGPGTRLTVL.

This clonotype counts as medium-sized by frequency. The CDR3 spells CASRTSSYNEQFF. V and J are TRBV5-7 and TRBJ2-1. TRBV5-7 is recorded as an ORF, its role being uncertain. This CDR3 is built from 13 residues.

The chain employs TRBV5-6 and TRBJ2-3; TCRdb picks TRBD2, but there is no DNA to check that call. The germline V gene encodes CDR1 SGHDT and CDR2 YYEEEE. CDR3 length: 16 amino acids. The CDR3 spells CASSLGGRADTDTQYF.

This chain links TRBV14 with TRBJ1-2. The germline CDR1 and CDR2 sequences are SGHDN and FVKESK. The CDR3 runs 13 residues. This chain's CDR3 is CASSQDMDYGYTF.

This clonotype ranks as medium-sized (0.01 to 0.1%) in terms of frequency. CDR3: CASSVGSGEYEQYF. The chain has TRBV6-1 and TRBJ2-7; checking the TCRdb D call of TRBD2 is not possible without DNA. Germline V gene sequence: CDR1 MNHNS, CDR2 SASEGT. The CDR3 consists of 14 residues.

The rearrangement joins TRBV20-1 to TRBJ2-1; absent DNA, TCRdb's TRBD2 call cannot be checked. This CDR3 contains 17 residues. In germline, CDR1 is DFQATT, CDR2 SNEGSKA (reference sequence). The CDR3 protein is CSARDYRTTSGSGEQFF.

The CDR3 reads CASSQAANRGYGYTF. The chain links TRBV18 to TRBJ1-2; lacking DNA, the TRBD1 call made by TCRdb goes unchecked. The V gene's germline CDR1 is KGHSH and CDR2 LQKENI. This CDR3 region has 15 residues.

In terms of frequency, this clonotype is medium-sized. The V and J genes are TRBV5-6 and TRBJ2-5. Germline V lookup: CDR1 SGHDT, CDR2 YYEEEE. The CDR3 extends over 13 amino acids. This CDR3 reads CASSSDRRETQYF.

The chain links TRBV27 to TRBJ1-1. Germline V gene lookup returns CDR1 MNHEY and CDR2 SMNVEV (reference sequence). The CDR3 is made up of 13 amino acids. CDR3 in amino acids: CASSSFNGAEAFF.

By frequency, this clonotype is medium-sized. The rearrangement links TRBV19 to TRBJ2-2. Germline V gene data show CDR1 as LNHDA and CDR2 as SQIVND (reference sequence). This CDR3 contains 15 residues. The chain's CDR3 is CASSIKSVGNGELFF. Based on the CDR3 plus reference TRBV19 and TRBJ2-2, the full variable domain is DGGITQSPKYLFRKEGQNVTLSCEQNLNHDAMYWYRQDPGQGLRLIYYSQIVNDFQKGDIAEGYSVSREKKESFPLTVTSAQKNPTAFYLCASSIKSVGNGELFFGEGSRLTVL.

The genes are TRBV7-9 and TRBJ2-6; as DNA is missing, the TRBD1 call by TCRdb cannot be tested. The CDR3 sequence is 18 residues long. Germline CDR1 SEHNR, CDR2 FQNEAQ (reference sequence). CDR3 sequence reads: CASSPSGTALSGANVLTF.

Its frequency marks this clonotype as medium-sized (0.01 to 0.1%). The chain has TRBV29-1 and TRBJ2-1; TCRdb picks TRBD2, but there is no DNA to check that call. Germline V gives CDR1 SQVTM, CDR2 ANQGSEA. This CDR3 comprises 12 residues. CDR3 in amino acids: CSSLAGVNEQFF.

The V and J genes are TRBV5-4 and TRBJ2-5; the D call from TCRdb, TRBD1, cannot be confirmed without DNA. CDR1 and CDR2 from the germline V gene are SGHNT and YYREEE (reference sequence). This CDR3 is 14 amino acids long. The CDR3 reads CASSPERAAAHQYF.

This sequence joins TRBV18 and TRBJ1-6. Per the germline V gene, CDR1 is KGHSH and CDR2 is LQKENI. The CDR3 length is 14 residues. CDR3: CASSPIGRNSPLHF.

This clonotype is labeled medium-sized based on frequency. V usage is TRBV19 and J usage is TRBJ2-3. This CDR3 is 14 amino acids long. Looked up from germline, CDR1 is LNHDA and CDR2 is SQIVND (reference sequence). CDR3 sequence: CASSIVSAADTQYF. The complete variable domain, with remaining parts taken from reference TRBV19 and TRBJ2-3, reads DGGITQSPKYLFRKEGQNVTLSCEQNLNHDAMYWYRQDPGQGLRLIYYSQIVNDFQKGDIAEGYSVSREKKESFPLTVTSAQKNPTAFYLCASSIVSAADTQYFGPGTRLTVL.

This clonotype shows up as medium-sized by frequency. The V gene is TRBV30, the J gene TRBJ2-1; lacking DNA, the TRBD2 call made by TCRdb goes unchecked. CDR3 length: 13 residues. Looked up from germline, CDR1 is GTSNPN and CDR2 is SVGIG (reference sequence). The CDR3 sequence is CAWKVAGYNEQFF. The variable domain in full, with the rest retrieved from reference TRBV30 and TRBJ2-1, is SQTIHQWPATLVQPVGSPLSLECTVEGTSNPNLYWYRQAAGRGLQLLFYSVGIGQISSEVPQNLSASRPQDRQFILSSKKLLLSDSGFYLCAWKVAGYNEQFFGPGTRLTVL.

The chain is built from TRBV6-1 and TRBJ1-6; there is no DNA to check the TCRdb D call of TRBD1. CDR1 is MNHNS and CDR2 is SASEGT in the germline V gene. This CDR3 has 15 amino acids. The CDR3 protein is CASSSGTDLYSPLHF.

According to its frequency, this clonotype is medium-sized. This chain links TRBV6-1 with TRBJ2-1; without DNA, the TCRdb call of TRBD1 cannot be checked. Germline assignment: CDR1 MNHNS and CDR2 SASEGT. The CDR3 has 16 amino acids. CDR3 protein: CASSEQGARLYNEQFF.

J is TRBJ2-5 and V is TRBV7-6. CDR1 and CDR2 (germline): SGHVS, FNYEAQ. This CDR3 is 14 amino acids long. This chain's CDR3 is CASSSSSNRETQYF. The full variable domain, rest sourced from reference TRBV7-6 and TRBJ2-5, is GAGVSQSPRYKVTKRGQDVALRCDPISGHVSLYWYRQALGQGPEFLTYFNYEAQQDKSGLPNDRFSAERPEGSISTLTIQRTEQRDSAMYRCASSSSSNRETQYFGPGTRLLVL.

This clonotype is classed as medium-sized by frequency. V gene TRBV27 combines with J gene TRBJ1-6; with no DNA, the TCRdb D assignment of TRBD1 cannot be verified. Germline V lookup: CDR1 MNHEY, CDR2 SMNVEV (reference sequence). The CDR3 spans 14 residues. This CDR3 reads CASGRGLGNSPLHF.